This T cell receptor beta chain was identified during a study of T cells after somatic rescue of genetic block. The assay was immunoSEQ multiplex PCR, and TCRdb's table has in-frame clones only and misses some. Here the sample spans more than 70,000 clones, over 80% being singletons. Germline CDR1 reads LNHDA; CDR2 reads SQIVND (reference sequence). This CDR3 is 13 amino acids long. Trimming took off 3 bases at V and 3 bases at J, with 9 bases between the two ends. The V call is TRBV19, the J call TRBJ2-7, with a tentative D call TRBD2 (6 bases). This TCR was recovered from a woman aged 18-29 years. Sequencing was carried out using peripheral blood mononuclear cells (PBMCs). The CDR3 DNA reads TGTGCCAGTAGTATGTGGAGGGACTACGAGCAGTACTTC. It codes for CASSMWRDYEQYF.